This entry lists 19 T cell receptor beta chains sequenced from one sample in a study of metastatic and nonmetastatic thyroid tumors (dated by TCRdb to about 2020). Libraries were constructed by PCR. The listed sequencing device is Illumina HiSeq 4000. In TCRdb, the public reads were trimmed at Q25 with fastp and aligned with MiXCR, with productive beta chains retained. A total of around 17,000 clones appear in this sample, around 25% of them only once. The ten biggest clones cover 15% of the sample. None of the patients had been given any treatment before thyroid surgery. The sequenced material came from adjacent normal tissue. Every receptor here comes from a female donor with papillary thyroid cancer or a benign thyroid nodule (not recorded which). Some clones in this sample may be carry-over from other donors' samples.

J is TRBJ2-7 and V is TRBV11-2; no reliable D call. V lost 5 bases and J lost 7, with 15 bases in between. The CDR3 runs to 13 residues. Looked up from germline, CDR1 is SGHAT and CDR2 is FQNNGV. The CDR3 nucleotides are TGTGCCAGCAGCCGTGTTCGCACTCGAGAGCAGTACTTC. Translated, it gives CASSRVRTREQYF.

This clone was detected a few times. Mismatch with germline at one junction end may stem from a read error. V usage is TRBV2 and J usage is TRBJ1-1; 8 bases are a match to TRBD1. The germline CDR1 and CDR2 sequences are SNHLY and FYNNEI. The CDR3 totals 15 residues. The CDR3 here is CASSEQGARNTEAFF. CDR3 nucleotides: TGTGCCAGCAGTGAGCAGGGGGCTAGAAACACTGAGGCTTTCTTT. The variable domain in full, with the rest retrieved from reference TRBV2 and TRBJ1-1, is EPEVTQTPSHQVTQMGQEVILRCVPISNHLYFYWYRQILGQKVEFLVSFYNNEISEKSEIFDDQFSVERPDGSNFTLKIRSTKLEDSAMYFCASSEQGARNTEAFFGQGTRLTVV.

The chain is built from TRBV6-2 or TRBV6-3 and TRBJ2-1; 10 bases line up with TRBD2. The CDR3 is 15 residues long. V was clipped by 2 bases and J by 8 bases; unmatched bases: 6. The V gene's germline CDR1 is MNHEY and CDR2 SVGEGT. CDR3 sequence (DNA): TGTGCCAGCAGTTACGGGCTAGCGGGAGCTTATGAGCAGTTCTTC. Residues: CASSYGLAGAYEQFF.

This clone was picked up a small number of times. CDR3 region: CASIREDYGYTF. The CDR3 nucleotides read TGTGCCAGCATAAGGGAGGACTATGGCTACACCTTC. This chain links TRBV12-3 or TRBV12-4 with TRBJ1-2; D gene uncertain. V was cut by 7 bases and J by 3 bases, with 9 bases left in between. This CDR3 is 12 amino acids long.

The CDR3 loop reads CASSYGPEQYF. CDR3 nucleotides: TGTGCCAGCAGTTACGGGCCCGAGCAGTACTTC. The rearrangement uses TRBV6-5 and TRBJ2-7; no firm D call. CDR1 is MNHEY and CDR2 is SVGAGI in the germline V gene. The V gene lost 2 bases and the J gene lost 6 bases, with 5 bases spanning the gap. This CDR3 is 11 amino acids long.

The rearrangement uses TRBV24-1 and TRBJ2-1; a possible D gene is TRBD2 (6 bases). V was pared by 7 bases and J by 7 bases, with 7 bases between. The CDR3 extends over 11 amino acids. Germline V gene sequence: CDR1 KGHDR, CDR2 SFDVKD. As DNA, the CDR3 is TGTGCCACCAGGGAGGGGAATGAGCAGTTCTTC. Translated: CATREGNEQFF.

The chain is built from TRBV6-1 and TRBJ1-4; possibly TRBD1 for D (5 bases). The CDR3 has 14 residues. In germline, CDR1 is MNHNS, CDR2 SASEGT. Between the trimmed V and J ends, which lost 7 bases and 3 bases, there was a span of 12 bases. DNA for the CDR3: TGTGCCAGCACCGCAGGGTACTCTAATGAAAAACTGTTTTTT. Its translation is CASTAGYSNEKLFF.

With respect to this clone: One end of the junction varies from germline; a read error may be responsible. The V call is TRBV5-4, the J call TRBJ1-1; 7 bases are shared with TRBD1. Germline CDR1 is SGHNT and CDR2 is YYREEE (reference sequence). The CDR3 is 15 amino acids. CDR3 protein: CASSYRTGEYTETFF. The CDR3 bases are TGTGCCAGCAGTTACCGGACAGGAGAGTACACTGAAACTTTCTTT. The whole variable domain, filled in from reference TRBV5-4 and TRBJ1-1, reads ETGVTQSPTHLIKTRGQQVTLRCSSQSGHNTVSWYQQALGQGPQFIFQYYREEENGRGNFPPRFSGLQFPNYSSELNVNALELDDSALYLCASSYRTGEYTETFFGQGTRLTVV.

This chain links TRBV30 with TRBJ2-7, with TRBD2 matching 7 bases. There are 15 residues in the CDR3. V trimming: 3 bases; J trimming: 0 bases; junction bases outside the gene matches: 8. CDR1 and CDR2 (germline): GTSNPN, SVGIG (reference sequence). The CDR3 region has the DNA TGTGCCTGGAGGCCGACTAGCAGGAGCTCCTACGAGCAGTACTTC. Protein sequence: CAWRPTSRSSYEQYF.

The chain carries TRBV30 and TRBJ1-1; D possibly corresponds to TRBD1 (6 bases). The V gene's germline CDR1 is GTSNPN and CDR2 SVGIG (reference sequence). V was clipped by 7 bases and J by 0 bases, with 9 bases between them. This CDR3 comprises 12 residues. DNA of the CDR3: TGTGCCTCAGGGACACTGAACACTGAAGCTTTCTTT. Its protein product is CASGTLNTEAFF. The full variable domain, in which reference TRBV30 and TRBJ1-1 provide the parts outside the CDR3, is SQTIHQWPATLVQPVGSPLSLECTVEGTSNPNLYWYRQAAGRGLQLLFYSVGIGQISSEVPQNLSASRPQDRQFILSSKKLLLSDSGFYLCASGTLNTEAFFGQGTRLTVV.

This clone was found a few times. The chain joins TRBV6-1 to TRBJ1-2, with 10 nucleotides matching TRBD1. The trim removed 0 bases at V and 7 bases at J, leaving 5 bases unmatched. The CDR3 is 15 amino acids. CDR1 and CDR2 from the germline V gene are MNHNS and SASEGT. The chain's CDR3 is CASSEATGGWCGYTF. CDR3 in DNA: TGTGCCAGCAGTGAAGCGACAGGGGGCTGGTGTGGCTACACCTTC.

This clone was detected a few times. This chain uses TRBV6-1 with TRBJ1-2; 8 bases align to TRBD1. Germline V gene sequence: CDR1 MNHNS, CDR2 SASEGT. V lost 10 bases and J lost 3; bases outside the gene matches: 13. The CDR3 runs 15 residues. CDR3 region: CATRTGTGLDYGYTF. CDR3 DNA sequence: TGTGCCACCCGGACAGGGACGGGGTTAGACTATGGCTACACCTTC.

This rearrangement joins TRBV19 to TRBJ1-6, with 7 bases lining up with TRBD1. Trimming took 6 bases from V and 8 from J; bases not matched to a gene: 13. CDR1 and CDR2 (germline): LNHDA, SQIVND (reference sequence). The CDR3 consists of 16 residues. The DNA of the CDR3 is TGTGCCAGTAGGGAGATTGGAAGGGGGCGTGATTCACCCCTCCACTTT. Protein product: CASREIGRGRDSPLHF.

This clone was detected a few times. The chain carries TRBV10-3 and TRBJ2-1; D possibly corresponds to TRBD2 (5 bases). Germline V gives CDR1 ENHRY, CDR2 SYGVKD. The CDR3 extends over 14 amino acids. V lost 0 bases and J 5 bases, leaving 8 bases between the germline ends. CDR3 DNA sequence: TGTGCCATCAGTGAGTCTAAGGAGGACAATGAGCAGTTCTTC. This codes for CAISESKEDNEQFF.

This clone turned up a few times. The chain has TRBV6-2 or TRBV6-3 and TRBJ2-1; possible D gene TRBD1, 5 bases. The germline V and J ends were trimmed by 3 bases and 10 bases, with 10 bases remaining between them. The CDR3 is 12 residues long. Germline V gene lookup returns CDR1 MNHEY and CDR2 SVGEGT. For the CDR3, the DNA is TGTGCCAGCAGTTATGGGGCCACCGAGCAGTTCTTC. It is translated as CASSYGATEQFF.

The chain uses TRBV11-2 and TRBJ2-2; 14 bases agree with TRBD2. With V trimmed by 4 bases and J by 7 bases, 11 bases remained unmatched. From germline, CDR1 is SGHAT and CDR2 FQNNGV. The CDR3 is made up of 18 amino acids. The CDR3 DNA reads TGTGCCAGCAGCTGGAATTCCGGGACTAGCGGGGGTGGCGGGGAGCTGTTTTTT. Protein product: CASSWNSGTSGGGGELFF. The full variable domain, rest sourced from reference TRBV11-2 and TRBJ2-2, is EAGVAQSPRYKIIEKRQSVAFWCNPISGHATLYWYQQILGQGPKLLIQFQNNGVVDDSQLPKDRFSAERLKGVDSTLKIQPAKLEDSAVYLCASSWNSGTSGGGGELFFGEGSRLTVL.

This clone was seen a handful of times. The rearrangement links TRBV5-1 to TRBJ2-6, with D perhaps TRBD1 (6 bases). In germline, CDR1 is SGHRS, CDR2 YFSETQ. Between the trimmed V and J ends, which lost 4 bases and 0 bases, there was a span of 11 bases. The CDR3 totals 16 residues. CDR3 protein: CASSHREFSGANVLTF. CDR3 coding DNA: TGCGCCAGCAGCCACAGGGAGTTCTCTGGGGCCAACGTCCTGACTTTC.

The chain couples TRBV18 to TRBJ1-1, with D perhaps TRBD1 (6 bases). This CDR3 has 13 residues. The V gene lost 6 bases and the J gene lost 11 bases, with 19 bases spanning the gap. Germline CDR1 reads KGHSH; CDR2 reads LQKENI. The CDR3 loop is CASSLDRSGVAFF. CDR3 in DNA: TGTGCCAGCTCTCTCGACAGGAGTGGGGTTGCTTTCTTT. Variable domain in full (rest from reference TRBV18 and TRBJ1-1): NAGVMQNPRHLVRRRGQEARLRCSPMKGHSHVYWYRQLPEEGLKFMVYLQKENIIDESGMPKERFSAEFPKEGPSILRIQQVVRGDSAAYFCASSLDRSGVAFFGQGTRLTVV.

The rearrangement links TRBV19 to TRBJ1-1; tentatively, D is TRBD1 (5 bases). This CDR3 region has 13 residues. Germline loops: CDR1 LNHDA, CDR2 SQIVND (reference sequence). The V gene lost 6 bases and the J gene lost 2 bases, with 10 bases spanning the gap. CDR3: CASRGTSNTEAFF. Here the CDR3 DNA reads TGTGCCAGTAGGGGGACTTCTAACACTGAAGCTTTCTTT.